This TCR beta chain was documented in a study of OX40 agonist ivuxolimab in advanced cancers. Overall study results and limits: With doses of 0.1 to 3.0 mg/kg, CD4+ and CD8+ blood T cells had undergone clonal expansion by week 6.

This clone was found once. Its target is unknown. TCRdb's table, derived via immunoSEQ multiplex PCR, lists solely in-frame clones and lacks some. This sample has about 46,000 clones, with 88% found just once. The sequence was obtained from an adult with an advanced solid tumor such as melanoma, head and neck, liver or kidney cancer. Sequencing was performed on CD4+ or CD8+ T cells sorted from blood, taken in a trial of the OX40 agonist ivuxolimab.

The CDR3 loop is CATSERDRVPYEQYF. CDR3 DNA sequence: TGCGCCACCTCCGAAAGGGACAGGGTGCCATACGAGCAGTACTTC. The chain is built from TRBV4-1 and TRBJ2-7, with 9 bases lining up with TRBD1. The CDR3 covers 15 residues. The ends lost 10 bases at V and 4 bases at J; junction bases unmatched: 14. Germline CDR1 is MGHRA and CDR2 is YSYEKL.